The T cell receptor beta chain under discussion was sequenced for a study of CD8 T cells in Susac syndrome. After extraction with the RNeasy kit, roughly 0.45 to 1 ug of the RNA was reverse transcribed using random hexamers. An immunoSEQ multiplex PCR amplified TCR beta CDR3 over 54 Vbeta and 13 Jbeta. From the immunoSEQ multiplex PCR reads, TCRdb called clonotypes with MiXCR, one entry per CDR3 protein. The table records 150,000 to 250,000 distinct CDR3 sequences, 90% to 95% of them present only once. Germline loops: CDR1 MNHEY, CDR2 SVGEGT. The CDR3 totals 12 residues. Trimming cost V 4 bases and J 3 bases, with 7 bases left between them. CD8+ and CD4+ T cells from blood underwent TCR beta sequencing. Relapsing-remitting disease, either stable or active, was present in the multiple sclerosis controls, who were treatment-naive patients.

The receptor's source is a human donor with multiple sclerosis. The sample consisted of CD4+ T cells from PBMCs. The chain recombines TRBV6-2 or TRBV6-3 with TRBJ2-7, with a tentative D call TRBD1 (5 bases). In DNA, the CDR3 is TGTGCCAGCAGTTGGGGCAGCTACGAGCAGTACTTC. It yields the protein CASSWGSYEQYF.